The clone carrying this TCR beta chain occurred many times. The antigen is undetermined. The record originates from a study of CD8 T cells in ankylosing spondylitis. General study results and limits: According to the report, clones linked to the disease were significantly enriched in matched synovial fluid samples taken from ankylosing spondylitis patients. Clones linked to the disease showed a CD8+ phenotype. They occurred at relatively low frequencies in peripheral blood. A TCR beta motif of under 10 highly homologous variants appeared characteristic of ankylosing spondylitis blood.

The germline V and J ends were trimmed by 4 bases and 4 bases, with 15 bases remaining between them. CDR1 is SGHDT and CDR2 is YYEEEE in the germline V gene. The length of the CDR3 is 15 residues. Libraries for TCR beta were made by quantitative 5'-RACE with molecular barcodes. TCRdb called the 5' RACE reads again in MiXCR, with one record for every CDR3 protein. The table lists over 100,000 distinct CDR3 sequences, around 7% of them singletons, with 10% to 15% in the top ten. The sequence derives from a male donor with ankylosing spondylitis or in good health (not recorded which). The specimen was blood, either unsorted or a sorted T cell fraction (not recorded which). The rearrangement joins TRBV5-6 to TRBJ1-5; no firm D call. The CDR3 sequence is CASSPWTRENQPQHF. The CDR3 nucleotides read TGTGCCAGCAGCCCCTGGACGAGGGAGAATCAGCCCCAGCATTTT.